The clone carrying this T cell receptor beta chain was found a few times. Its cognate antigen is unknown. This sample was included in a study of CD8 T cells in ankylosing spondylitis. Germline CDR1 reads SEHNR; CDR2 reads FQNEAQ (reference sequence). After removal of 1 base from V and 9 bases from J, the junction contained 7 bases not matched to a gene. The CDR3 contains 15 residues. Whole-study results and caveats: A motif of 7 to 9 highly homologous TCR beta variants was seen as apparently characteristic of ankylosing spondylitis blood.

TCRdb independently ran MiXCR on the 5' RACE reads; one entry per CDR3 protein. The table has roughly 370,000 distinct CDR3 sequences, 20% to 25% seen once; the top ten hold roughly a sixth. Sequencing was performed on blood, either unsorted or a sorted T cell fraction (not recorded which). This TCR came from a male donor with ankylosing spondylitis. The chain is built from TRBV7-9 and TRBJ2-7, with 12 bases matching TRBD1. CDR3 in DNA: TGTGCCAGCAGCTTAGGGGGGACAGGGGGCGCAGGGCAGTACTTC. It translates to CASSLGGTGGAGQYF.